This T cell receptor beta chain was recorded in a study of PD-L1 blockade in urothelial cancer. About the study: Males with bladder-origin urothelial cancer constituted most of the roughly 29 patients. A median of approximately 150,000 T cells was found in the blood samples. Study observations and caveats: Lower pretreatment blood TCR clonality, under the median, predicted better survival, researchers reported.

As concerns this clone: Antigen specificity is unknown.

Synthetic TCR analog templates were spiked into each PCR. Repertoires were generated with immunoSEQ multiplex PCR, while TCRdb's copy carries only in-frame clones and drops some. The sample contains 130,000 or so clones, roughly 80% of which appear only once. Time point noted: pretreatment peripheral blood. J gave up 5 bases and V 2 bases, and 10 bases lay outside the gene matches. The germline CDR1 and CDR2 sequences are MGHDK and SYGVNS. This CDR3 is built from 17 residues. The source material was PBMCs, sampled around atezolizumab (anti-PD-L1) treatment. This TCR was sampled from a middle-aged man with urothelial cancer. The rearrangement links TRBV25-1 to TRBJ1-5; the match to TRBD1 covers 9 bases. The CDR3 protein is CASSERGSTGGDQPQHF. In DNA, the CDR3 is TGTGCCAGCAGTGAACGTGGGTCGACAGGGGGGGATCAGCCCCAGCATTTT.